A single sample is the source of the 11 T cell receptor beta chains below, sequenced in a study of vaccination effects on CD4 cells after COVID-19. Antigens for these TCRs are unknown. Antigen-specific CD4+ T cells were expanded (with viral peptide pools) by the ViraFEST assay ahead of sequencing. CD4+ T cell isolation took place after about 11 days of culture. The person acquired a PCR-confirmed SARS-CoV-2 infection between March and December 2020. The protocol was immunoSEQ multiplex PCR, while the TCRdb copy is restricted to in-frame clones and leaves out a portion. Among 35,000 to 45,000 clones listed, approximately 72% were seen once. Sample: CD4+ T cells from PBMCs cultured with HCoV-NL63 spike peptides, taken before COVID-19 vaccination. The receptors derive from a human donor who had a prior SARS-CoV-2 infection.

The chain uses TRBV10-3 and TRBJ2-3, with D tentatively TRBD2 (6 bases). Looked up from germline, CDR1 is ENHRY and CDR2 is SYGVKD. CDR3 length: 15 residues. Trimming cost V 6 bases and J 0 bases, with 13 bases left between them. The CDR3 nucleotides are TGTGCCATCAGGAGGGCTGGAGGGAGCACAGATACGCAGTATTTT. It translates to CAIRRAGGSTDTQYF.

The V call is TRBV6-2 or TRBV6-3, the J call TRBJ2-7; no reliable D call. The CDR3 is made up of 12 amino acids. Per the germline V gene, CDR1 is MNHEY and CDR2 is SVGEGT. V gave up 3 bases and J gave up 6 bases, with 9 bases separating them. CDR3 region: CASSYPSLEQYF. In nucleotides, the CDR3 is TGTGCCAGCAGTTATCCTAGTCTCGAGCAGTACTTC.

This rearrangement joins TRBV5-4 to TRBJ1-1; 7 bases are shared with TRBD1. This CDR3 has 15 amino acids. Per the germline V gene, CDR1 is SGHNT and CDR2 is YYREEE (reference sequence). V shed 0 bases and J 1 base; nucleotides not matched to a gene: 3. The CDR3 sequence is CASSLGGTANTEAFF. The CDR3 DNA reads TGTGCCAGCAGCTTGGGGGGGACAGCGAACACTGAAGCTTTCTTT.

This chain uses TRBV5-4 with TRBJ1-4, with D perhaps TRBD1 (5 bases). This CDR3 region has 15 residues. Trimming removed 4 bases at V and 7 bases at J, with 17 bases between. The germline V gene encodes CDR1 SGHNT and CDR2 YYREEE (reference sequence). The CDR3 loop reads CASSRTSRLGEKLFF. CDR3 bases: TGTGCCAGCAGCAGGACATCCCGGTTGGGTGAAAAACTGTTTTTT. Based on the CDR3 plus reference TRBV5-4 and TRBJ1-4, the full variable domain is ETGVTQSPTHLIKTRGQQVTLRCSSQSGHNTVSWYQQALGQGPQFIFQYYREEENGRGNFPPRFSGLQFPNYSSELNVNALELDDSALYLCASSRTSRLGEKLFFGSGTQLSVL.

The rearrangement links TRBV6-5 to TRBJ1-1, with D perhaps matching TRBD1 (6 bases). The CDR3 covers 15 residues. Trimming cost V 5 bases and J 1 base, with 14 bases left between them. Per germline, CDR1 MNHEY and CDR2 SVGAGI. CDR3 region: CASSPPPTGNTEAFF. The CDR3 DNA reads TGTGCCAGCAGTCCCCCCCCGACAGGGAACACTGAAGCTTTCTTT.

This sequence joins TRBV5-1 and TRBJ1-6; D unresolved. V was trimmed by 5 bases and J by 7 bases, leaving 19 bases between them. Per germline, CDR1 SGHRS and CDR2 YFSETQ. The CDR3 is 16 amino acids. CDR3 in DNA: TGCGCCAGCAGGCTTGGGCAAGGGCCGGTCAATTCACCCCTCCACTTT. Protein: CASRLGQGPVNSPLHF.

This clone was seen a few times. The chain joins TRBV27 to TRBJ1-4; D gene uncertain. This CDR3 is 11 amino acids long. Germline CDR1 reads MNHEY; CDR2 reads SMNVEV (reference sequence). V dropped 7 bases and J dropped 3 bases, with 3 bases sitting between them. This chain's CDR3 is CASKSNEKLFF. The CDR3 nucleotides read TGTGCCAGCAAATCTAATGAAAAACTGTTTTTT.

V is TRBV11-1 and J is TRBJ2-7, with 14 bases matching TRBD2. CDR1 and CDR2 from the germline V gene are SGHAT and FQDESV (reference sequence). Trimming cost V 5 bases and J 5 bases; bases outside gene matches: 2. This CDR3 has 14 residues. The DNA for the CDR3 is TGTGCCAGCAGCCAGGGACTAGCGGGAGACGAGCAGTACTTC. Amino acid sequence: CASSQGLAGDEQYF.

This sequence joins TRBV9 and TRBJ2-1, with TRBD2 matching over 7 bases. CDR1 is SGDLS, CDR2 YYNGEE, per germline. The junction had 13 bases not matched to a gene; V was cut back by 2 bases and J by 5 bases. This CDR3 contains 17 residues. The CDR3 spells CASSVTMGGSGDNEQFF. Here the CDR3 DNA reads TGTGCCAGCAGCGTCACCATGGGGGGGAGCGGGGACAATGAGCAGTTCTTC.

This clone was observed a few times. CDR3 in amino acids: CASSSGTGGYNEQFF. The CDR3 DNA reads as TGTGCCAGCAGCTCAGGGACAGGGGGCTACAATGAGCAGTTCTTC. The J gene is TRBJ2-1, the V gene TRBV7-9; TRBD1 matches at 11 bases. The V gene's germline CDR1 is SEHNR and CDR2 FQNEAQ (reference sequence). V lost 4 bases and J lost 3; bases outside the gene matches: 2. The CDR3 runs to 15 residues.

This clone was detected a few times. The V call is TRBV19, the J call TRBJ2-7, with D maybe TRBD2 (6 bases). The CDR3 runs to 16 residues. The V gene's germline CDR1 is LNHDA and CDR2 SQIVND (reference sequence). V was trimmed by 0 bases and J by 3 bases, leaving 15 bases between them. The CDR3 bases are TGTGCCAGTAGTATAGACGGGCGGGGCCCCCACTACGAGCAGTACTTC. It is translated as CASSIDGRGPHYEQYF. Together with reference TRBV19 and TRBJ2-7, the CDR3 gives the full variable domain: DGGITQSPKYLFRKEGQNVTLSCEQNLNHDAMYWYRQDPGQGLRLIYYSQIVNDFQKGDIAEGYSVSREKKESFPLTVTSAQKNPTAFYLCASSIDGRGPHYEQYFGPGTRLTVT.